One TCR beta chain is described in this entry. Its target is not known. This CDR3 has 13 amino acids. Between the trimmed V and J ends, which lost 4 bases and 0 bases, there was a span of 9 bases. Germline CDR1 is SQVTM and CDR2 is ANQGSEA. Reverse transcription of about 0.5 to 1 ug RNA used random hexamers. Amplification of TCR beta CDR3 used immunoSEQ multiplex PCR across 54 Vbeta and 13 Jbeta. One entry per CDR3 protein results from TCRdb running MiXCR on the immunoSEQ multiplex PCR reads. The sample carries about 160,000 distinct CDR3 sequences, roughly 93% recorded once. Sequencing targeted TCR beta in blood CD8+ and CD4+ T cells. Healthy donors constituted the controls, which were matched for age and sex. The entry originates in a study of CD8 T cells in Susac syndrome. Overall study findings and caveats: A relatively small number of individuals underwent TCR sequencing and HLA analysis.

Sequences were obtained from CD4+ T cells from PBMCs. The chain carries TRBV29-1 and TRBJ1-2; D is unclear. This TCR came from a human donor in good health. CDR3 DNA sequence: TGCAGCGTTGGGATAGACGCTAACTATGGCTACACCTTC. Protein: CSVGIDANYGYTF. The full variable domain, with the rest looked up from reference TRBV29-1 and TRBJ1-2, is SAVISQKPSRDICQRGTSLTIQCQVDSQVTMMFWYRQQPGQSLTLIATANQGSEATYESGFVIDKFPISRPNLTFSTLTVSNMSPEDSSIYLCSVGIDANYGYTFGSGTRLTVV.